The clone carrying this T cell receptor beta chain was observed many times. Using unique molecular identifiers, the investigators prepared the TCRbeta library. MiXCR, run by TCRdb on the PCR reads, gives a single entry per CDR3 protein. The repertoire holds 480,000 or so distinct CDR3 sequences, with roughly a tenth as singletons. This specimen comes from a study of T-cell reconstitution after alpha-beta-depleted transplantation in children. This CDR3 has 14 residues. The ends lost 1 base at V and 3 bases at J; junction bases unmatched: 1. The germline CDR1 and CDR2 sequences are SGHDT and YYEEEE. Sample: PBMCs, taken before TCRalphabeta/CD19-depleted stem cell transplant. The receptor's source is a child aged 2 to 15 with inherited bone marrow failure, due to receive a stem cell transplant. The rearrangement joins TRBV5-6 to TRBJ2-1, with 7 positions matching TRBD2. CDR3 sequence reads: CASSLTSDYNEQFF. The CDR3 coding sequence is TGTGCCAGCAGCTTGACTAGCGACTACAATGAGCAGTTCTTC.